These 20 T cell receptor beta chains came from one sample sequenced in a study of metastatic and nonmetastatic thyroid tumors. Not a single patient had been given any form of treatment at any point before undergoing thyroid surgery. TCRdb re-called the PCR reads with MiXCR. The sample yields some 33,000 clones, 11% seen once. The sequencing sample was made of blood. The receptors originated from a female donor with papillary thyroid cancer or a benign thyroid nodule (not recorded which). Some clones in this sample may be carry-over from other donors' samples.

About this clone itself: Since a much larger clone is just one base distant, this may be a read error. Within the sample, other DNA sequences also encode this same CDR3. This rearrangement joins TRBV4-1 to TRBJ1-2, with D unclear. Germline CDR1 MGHRA, CDR2 YSYEKL. The CDR3 runs to 14 residues. Trimming took 5 bases from V and 2 from J, leaving 12 bases between them. CDR3 DNA: TGCGCCAGCAGCTCCGGTACGGACAACTATGGCTACACCTTC. This gives the protein CASSSGTDNYGYTF.

The chain has TRBV6-1 and TRBJ1-6, with D hard to call. Germline V gives CDR1 MNHNS, CDR2 SASEGT. This CDR3 comprises 13 residues. Trimming stripped 3 bases from V and 4 bases from J, with 4 bases between. In DNA form, the CDR3 reads TGTGCCAGCAGTGACAGGTATAATTCACCCCTCCACTTT. The encoded protein is CASSDRYNSPLHF.

In its sample, this clone was seen many times. A much larger clonotype is one base distant, so this may be a read error. The sample has other DNA sequences that encode this CDR3 too. The chain combines TRBV7-2 with TRBJ2-5, with a tentative D call TRBD1 (5 bases). Germline CDR1 SGHTA, CDR2 FQGNSA. The CDR3 is 16 amino acids. The CDR3 spells CASSSQIGWGEETQYF. CDR3 in DNA: TGCGCCAGCAGCTCCCAGATCGGGTGGGGCGAAGAGACCCAGTACTTC.

This clone was seen at least ten times. The genes are TRBV10-3 and TRBJ1-6; TRBD1 matches 12 bases. The V gene's germline CDR1 is ENHRY and CDR2 SYGVKD. After removal of 5 bases from V and 7 bases from J, the junction contained 3 bases not matched to a gene. The CDR3 is 15 amino acids. In nucleotides, the CDR3 is TGTGCCATCAGTACCGGGACAGGGGGCAATTCACCCCTCCACTTT. Protein product: CAISTGTGGNSPLHF.

This clone was detected many times. The chain has TRBV27 and TRBJ2-1; 10 bases fit TRBD2. Germline CDR1 and CDR2: MNHEY and SMNVEV (reference sequence). This CDR3 contains 15 residues. V was pared by 2 bases and J by 10 bases, with 8 bases of the junction left unmatched. Written as DNA, the CDR3 is TGTGCCAGCAGTTTACTAGCGGGAGAAGTCGGGGAGCAGTTCTTC. As protein: CASSLLAGEVGEQFF.

V usage is TRBV6-4 and J usage is TRBJ2-3, with D hard to call. The CDR3 runs to 12 residues. Trimming took 5 bases from V and 6 from J, leaving 9 bases between them. Germline V gene data show CDR1 as MRHNA and CDR2 as SNTAGT. This CDR3 reads CASSSPGDTQYF. The DNA for the CDR3 is TGTGCCAGCAGTTCCCCAGGTGATACGCAGTATTTT.

This clone occurred many times. This sequence joins TRBV20-1 and TRBJ2-1, with 13 bases matching TRBD2. This CDR3 region has 12 residues. Germline lookup yields CDR1 DFQATT and CDR2 SNEGSKA (reference sequence). Trimming removed 6 bases from V and 10 bases from J; junction bases left unmatched: 3. In nucleotides, the CDR3 is TGCAGTGCGGGACTAGCGGGAAGCGAGCAGTTCTTC. Translation: CSAGLAGSEQFF.

This clone has only a few counts. The rearrangement joins TRBV6-5 to TRBJ2-6; unclear D gene. Germline V CDR1 and CDR2: MNHEY, SVGAGI. CDR3 length equals 18 residues. V was clipped by 2 bases and J by 6 bases, with 20 bases between them. DNA for the CDR3: TGTGCCAGCAGTTACCGGAGACTCCACGACTCTCTGGCCAACGTCCTGACTTTC. This translates into CASSYRRLHDSLANVLTF.

This clone was observed at least ten times. This rearrangement joins TRBV7-9 to TRBJ1-2; possible D gene TRBD1, 6 bases. Germline V gene data show CDR1 as SEHNR and CDR2 as FQNEAQ (reference sequence). Trimming shortened V by 0 bases and J by 7 bases, and 12 bases separated the two germline ends. The CDR3 covers 14 residues. In nucleotides, the CDR3 is TGTGCCAGCAGCTTAGCGGCAGGGGCGGGTGGCTACACCTTC. Translation gives CASSLAAGAGGYTF.

This clone was seen at least ten times. The gene calls are TRBV11-1 and TRBJ1-5; no definite D call. The V gene's germline CDR1 is SGHAT and CDR2 FQDESV (reference sequence). This CDR3 is built from 13 residues. V was clipped by 4 bases and J by 3 bases, with 7 bases between them. CDR3 in amino acids: CASSWTANQPQHF. The DNA for the CDR3 is TGTGCCAGCAGCTGGACGGCCAATCAGCCCCAGCATTTT.

This clone occurred many times. The chain uses TRBV6-1 and TRBJ2-7; D is undetermined. Germline V CDR1 and CDR2: MNHNS, SASEGT. There are 14 residues in the CDR3. The germline V and J ends were trimmed by 5 bases and 2 bases, with 13 bases remaining between them. CDR3 amino acids: CASSWKAPTYEQYF. The CDR3 DNA reads TGTGCCAGCAGTTGGAAGGCCCCCACCTACGAGCAGTACTTC.

This clone was counted many times. This chain joins TRBV6-1 and TRBJ2-3, with a possible D match to TRBD1 (5 bases). V lost 0 bases, J lost 1 base, and 8 bases lay in between. Germline-derived CDR1 and CDR2 are MNHNS and SASEGT. The CDR3 is 15 amino acids. The CDR3 bases are TGTGCCAGCAGTGAAGCAATAGGGGGCACAGATACGCAGTATTTT. Its translation: CASSEAIGGTDTQYF.

This clone has ten or more counts. V gene TRBV12-3 or TRBV12-4 combines with J gene TRBJ2-3; possible D gene TRBD2, 6 bases. The V end lost 6 bases, the J end lost 1 base, and 11 bases lay between the germline ends. CDR3 length: 14 residues. CDR3 region: CASRVRGRTDTQYF. The CDR3 nucleotides are TGTGCCAGCAGGGTGCGGGGCCGCACAGATACGCAGTATTTT.

This clone has just a few counts. This chain connects TRBV6-2 or TRBV6-3 to TRBJ1-2; no definite D call. Germline V gene sequence: CDR1 MNHEY, CDR2 SVGEGT. CDR3 length: 14 residues. Trimming left V 10 bases short and J 4 bases short, with 19 bases between. The CDR3 region has the DNA TGTGCCATACGTAATCCGGCTCTAAGCTATGGCTACACCTTC. Amino acids: CAIRNPALSYGYTF.

This clone was seen ten or more times. The V and J genes are TRBV5-5 and TRBJ2-1; 9 bases are a match to TRBD1. The CDR3 is made up of 17 amino acids. CDR1 is SGHKS and CDR2 is YYEKEE in the germline V gene (reference sequence). Germline trimming cut 0 bases from V and 5 bases from J; bases unmatched to any gene: 9. CDR3 DNA: TGTGCCAGCAGCTTGGGGGCTTGGGGACAGGGCCACAATGAGCAGTTCTTC. Its translation: CASSLGAWGQGHNEQFF.

This clone was counted at least ten times. The rearrangement joins TRBV9 to TRBJ2-7; D uncertain. CDR3 length: 17 amino acids. Trimming removed 4 bases from V and 5 bases from J, with 25 bases in between. The germline V gene encodes CDR1 SGDLS and CDR2 YYNGEE. CDR3 residues: CASSPRPSGGIFDEQYF. CDR3 DNA sequence: TGTGCCAGCAGCCCCCGCCCCTCGGGTGGGATATTCGACGAGCAGTACTTC.

In its sample, this clone was seen a few times. The chain is built from TRBV6-1 and TRBJ1-5; D unresolved. The CDR3 loop spans 12 amino acids. The V gene's germline CDR1 is MNHNS and CDR2 SASEGT. The germline V and J ends were trimmed by 6 bases and 9 bases, with 12 bases remaining between them. In DNA form, the CDR3 reads TGTGCCAGCAGCCCCGGGCCTGTGCCCCAGCATTTT. This translates into CASSPGPVPQHF.

This clone was observed a handful of times. V is TRBV2 and J is TRBJ2-1; the D gene is possibly TRBD2 (5 bases). The CDR3 length is 11 residues. V was clipped by 10 bases and J by 12 bases, with 16 bases between them. The germline gives CDR1 SNHLY, CDR2 FYNNEI. The DNA for the CDR3 is TGTGCCACCTCGGGCGGGTCTGGGCAGTTCTTC. Residues: CATSGGSGQFF.

The table lists this clone with many counts. This chain uses TRBV19 with TRBJ2-7; 12 bases are a match to TRBD2. Trimming at V came to 6 bases and at J to 0 bases, leaving 3 bases not matched to a gene. The CDR3 runs to 15 residues. Germline V lookup: CDR1 LNHDA, CDR2 SQIVND (reference sequence). CDR3: CASRVTSGSSYEQYF. The CDR3 coding sequence is TGTGCCAGTAGAGTGACTAGCGGGAGCTCCTACGAGCAGTACTTC.

V usage is TRBV28 and J usage is TRBJ1-1, with 8 bases lining up with TRBD1. The CDR3 extends over 14 amino acids. CDR1 is MDHEN, CDR2 SYDVKM, per germline. V lost 10 bases, J lost 2 bases, and 9 bases stayed unmatched. This CDR3 reads CAIRTGQGNTEAFF. In nucleotides, the CDR3 is TGTGCCATCAGAACCGGACAGGGCAACACTGAAGCTTTCTTT.